The entry below gives a single TCR beta chain sequence along with its context. Its antigen is undetermined. The V gene end was trimmed by 8 bases and the J gene end by 4 bases; junction bases not matched to a gene: 7. The CDR3 is 14 residues long. Germline loops: CDR1 SNHLY, CDR2 FYNNEI. This specimen belongs to a study of T cells in localized non-small cell lung cancer. Overall study results and limits: Overall survival was longer when the density of T cells in the blood was higher. When the top 100 tumor clones were examined, a median 57 of them also appeared in the adjacent lung, which was paired and uninvolved.

Method: immunoSEQ multiplex PCR; TCRdb's copy keeps in-frame clones and lacks some. The sample has about 34,000 clones, roughly 92% seen once; the top ten hold 0.65% to 0.85%. The clonotype was recovered from a woman aged 40-69 years with stage I lung adenocarcinoma. Sequenced material: peripheral blood, taken before any cancer treatment. The V call is TRBV2, the J call TRBJ2-3; 9 bases are shared with TRBD1. The CDR3 region has the DNA TGTGCCAGCGCCGGGACAGGGATCCCAGATACGCAGTATTTT. This gives the protein CASAGTGIPDTQYF.